Presented here are 22 T cell receptor beta chains from one specimen sequenced in a study of human T cells and chemical hapten exposure. Whole blood that had not been fractionated was the source of extracted total RNA. TCRdb reanalysed the 5' RACE reads using MiXCR and keeps one entry per CDR3 protein. The table shows about 80,000 distinct CDR3 sequences, with 15% to 20% occurring only once. The receptor source for this set is a female donor in good health.

This clonotype was observed a handful of times. The gene calls are TRBV20-1 and TRBJ2-5; TRBD2 aligns across 13 bases. The CDR3 extends over 14 amino acids. CDR1 and CDR2 from the germline V gene are DFQATT and SNEGSKA (reference sequence). Unmatched junction bases numbered 4, after V lost 2 bases and J lost 7 bases. The CDR3 nucleotides are TGCAGTGCTAGAACTAGCGGGGGGGCCGTGACCCAGTACTTC. Protein: CSARTSGGAVTQYF.

The V call is TRBV6-1, the J call TRBJ1-5; D is possibly TRBD1 (5 bases). V gave up 3 bases and J gave up 2 bases, with 8 bases separating them. CDR1 is MNHNS, CDR2 SASEGT, per germline. This CDR3 is 14 amino acids long. The CDR3 region has the DNA TGTGCCAGCAGTGAGGTCAGGGGCAATCAGCCCCAGCATTTT. It yields the protein CASSEVRGNQPQHF.

This clonotype turned up a few times. The chain carries TRBV12-3 or TRBV12-4 and TRBJ1-4, with a weak D call TRBD1 (5 bases). The germline V and J ends were trimmed by 3 bases and 8 bases, with 10 bases remaining between them. There are 13 residues in the CDR3. This CDR3 is CASSLAGAEKLFF. The CDR3 DNA sequence: TGTGCCAGCAGTTTGGCCGGGGCCGAAAAACTGTTTTTT.

V is TRBV6-2 or TRBV6-3 and J is TRBJ1-1; weak D call: TRBD1 (5 bases). Trimming left V 0 bases short and J 7 bases short, with 12 bases between. This CDR3 region has 14 residues. The germline CDR1 and CDR2 sequences are MNHEY and SVGEGT. Written as DNA, the CDR3 is TGTGCCAGCAGTTACTCGAGCGGGGGAAGTGAAGCTTTCTTT. It encodes CASSYSSGGSEAFF.

This clonotype was counted only a few times. The CDR3 DNA is TGTGCCAGCGCCGCAGGACACTCTGGAAACACCATATATTTT. Its protein product is CASAAGHSGNTIYF. The chain has TRBV12-3 or TRBV12-4 and TRBJ1-3, with a weak D call TRBD1 (5 bases). The germline V and J ends were trimmed by 8 bases and 0 bases, with 11 bases remaining between them. The CDR3 has 14 amino acids.

V usage is TRBV5-5 and J usage is TRBJ2-6; D unresolved. CDR3 size: 19 residues. Germline V lookup: CDR1 SGHKS, CDR2 YYEKEE (reference sequence). V lost 0 bases and J lost 0, with 16 bases in between. CDR3 region: CASSLARTHWGSGANVLTF. In DNA form, the CDR3 reads TGTGCCAGCAGCTTGGCCCGGACCCACTGGGGCTCTGGGGCCAACGTCCTGACTTTC.

This clonotype has ten or more counts. J is TRBJ1-1 and V is TRBV7-9, with 7 bases lining up with TRBD1. CDR1 SEHNR and CDR2 FQNEAQ come from the germline V gene (reference sequence). CDR3 length equals 13 residues. V shed 4 bases and J 4 bases; nucleotides not matched to a gene: 3. CDR3 sequence reads: CASSSTGSTEAFF. The DNA for the CDR3 is TGTGCCAGCAGCTCGACAGGGTCCACTGAAGCTTTCTTT.

This clonotype has a count of ten or more. The chain links TRBV7-2 to TRBJ2-2; D gene ambiguous. CDR1 SGHTA and CDR2 FQGNSA come from the germline V gene. The V end lost 1 base, the J end lost 0 bases, and 9 bases lay between the germline ends. The CDR3 extends over 16 amino acids. The DNA of the CDR3 is TGTGCCAGCAGCTTAGATTGGAGCCCGAACACCGGGGAGCTGTTTTTT. Translating it yields CASSLDWSPNTGELFF. Full variable domain (remainder filled in from reference TRBV7-2 and TRBJ2-2): GAGVSQSPSNKVTEKGKDVELRCDPISGHTALYWYRQSLGQGLEFLIYFQGNSAPDKSGLPSDRFSAERTGGSVSTLTIQRTQQEDSAVYLCASSLDWSPNTGELFFGEGSRLTVL.

This clonotype came up many times. CDR3 bases: TGTGCCAGCAGCCCCAGTACAGGGAACACGCAGTATTTT. It yields the protein CASSPSTGNTQYF. The chain has TRBV13 and TRBJ2-3; D is possibly TRBD1 (6 bases). Trimming took 5 bases from V and 9 from J, leaving 15 bases between them. Germline V gene lookup returns CDR1 PRHDT and CDR2 FYEKMQ (reference sequence). CDR3 length equals 13 residues.

There are a few counts of this clonotype. The gene calls are TRBV20-1 and TRBJ2-3; the D is unclear. This CDR3 is 14 amino acids long. The germline gives CDR1 DFQATT, CDR2 SNEGSKA (reference sequence). The V and J ends lost 5 bases and 2 bases respectively, with 14 bases between them. In nucleotides, the CDR3 is TGCAGTGCTCCCCCCCTCCAATACACAGATACGCAGTATTTT. Translation: CSAPPLQYTDTQYF.

The chain carries TRBV6-2 or TRBV6-3 and TRBJ2-7, with D unresolved. Deletions cut 2 bases from V and 5 bases from J, with 4 bases between. This CDR3 has 11 amino acids. Germline V lookup: CDR1 MNHEY, CDR2 SVGEGT. CDR3 region: CASSYVDEQYF. In nucleotides, the CDR3 is TGTGCCAGCAGTTACGTCGACGAGCAGTACTTC.

The sample holds many counts of this clonotype. A read error may account for a junction end that differs from germline. The rearrangement links TRBV6-5 to TRBJ2-7; D may be TRBD1 (7 bases). CDR1 and CDR2 from the germline V gene are MNHEY and SVGAGI. This CDR3 comprises 12 residues. The CDR3 here is CASSQGGDSPRF. The CDR3 nucleotides are TGTGCCAGCAGCCAGGGCGGGGACAGCCCCCGCTTC.

This clonotype was picked up a small number of times. The rearrangement joins TRBV2 to TRBJ1-2; no definite D call. Germline CDR1 is SNHLY and CDR2 is FYNNEI. This CDR3 is 13 amino acids long. Trimming left V 2 bases short and J 3 bases short, with 7 bases between. DNA for the CDR3: TGTGCCAGCAGTGAATCTACGGACTATGGCTACACCTTC. Translation: CASSESTDYGYTF.

This chain joins TRBV28 and TRBJ2-1; D ambiguous. Germline-derived CDR1 and CDR2 are MDHEN and SYDVKM. The V and J ends lost 1 base and 0 bases respectively, with 7 bases between them. There are 15 residues in the CDR3. The CDR3 region has the DNA TGTGCCAGCAGTTTATATAGCTCCTCCTACAATGAGCAGTTCTTC. Protein: CASSLYSSSYNEQFF.

This clonotype was seen a few times. The chain links TRBV20-1 to TRBJ2-2; D gene ambiguous. The V gene's germline CDR1 is DFQATT and CDR2 SNEGSKA (reference sequence). CDR3 length: 14 amino acids. Trimming left V 3 bases short and J 1 base short, with 9 bases between. CDR3 in amino acids: CSASQSGNTGELFF. CDR3 DNA: TGCAGTGCTAGTCAGTCCGGGAACACCGGGGAGCTGTTTTTT.

The chain uses TRBV5-4 and TRBJ1-2, with D tentatively TRBD1 (6 bases). Germline CDR1 SGHNT, CDR2 YYREEE (reference sequence). CDR3 length: 14 amino acids. V lost 3 bases, J lost 3 bases, and 12 bases lay in between. The CDR3 loop is CASSSQGHDYGYTF. The CDR3 DNA reads as TGTGCCAGCAGCTCACAGGGCCACGACTATGGCTACACCTTC.

There are a few counts of this clonotype. The chain is built from TRBV18 and TRBJ2-7; tentatively, D is TRBD1 (6 bases). Trimming stripped 0 bases from V and 5 bases from J, with 8 bases between. Germline V lookup: CDR1 KGHSH, CDR2 LQKENI. The CDR3 extends over 13 amino acids. The CDR3 spells CASSPPGGNEQYF. The CDR3 region has the DNA TGTGCCAGCTCACCACCAGGGGGTAACGAGCAGTACTTC.

At least ten counts were recorded for this clonotype. The chain carries TRBV6-1 and TRBJ1-5; TRBD1 matches at 8 bases. The CDR3 covers 14 residues. After removal of 3 bases from V and 7 bases from J, the junction contained 5 bases not matched to a gene. Germline lookup yields CDR1 MNHNS and CDR2 SASEGT. The CDR3 region is CASSDSGGGQPQHF. The CDR3 DNA follows: TGTGCCAGCAGTGACTCAGGGGGCGGGCAGCCCCAGCATTTT.

This rearrangement joins TRBV15 to TRBJ1-2, with 9 bases fitting TRBD1. The CDR3 length is 19 residues. The germline V gene encodes CDR1 LNHNV and CDR2 YYDKDF (reference sequence). Trimming removed 5 bases from V and 5 bases from J; junction bases left unmatched: 21. CDR3 protein: CATSGPPGQGFLVKYGYTF. In DNA, the CDR3 is TGTGCCACCAGCGGGCCACCGGGACAGGGCTTTTTAGTGAAGTATGGCTACACCTTC. Using reference TRBV15 and TRBJ1-2 for the parts outside the CDR3, the full variable domain is DAMVIQNPRYQVTQFGKPVTLSCSQTLNHNVMYWYQQKSSQAPKLLFHYYDKDFNNEADTPDNFQSRRPNTSFCFLDIRSPGLGDTAMYLCATSGPPGQGFLVKYGYTFGSGTRLTVV.

The chain joins TRBV7-2 to TRBJ2-3; possible D gene TRBD2, 5 bases. CDR3 length equals 15 residues. V was pared by 0 bases and J by 0 bases, with 7 bases between. Germline CDR1 SGHTA, CDR2 FQGNSA. CDR3 sequence (DNA): TGTGCCAGCAGCTTAGCGGACTGGAGCACAGATACGCAGTATTTT. Translating gives CASSLADWSTDTQYF.

This chain links TRBV20-1 with TRBJ2-7; TRBD2 might be the D (5 bases). V dropped 1 base and J dropped 4 bases, with 11 bases sitting between them. The CDR3 runs 13 residues. The germline V gene has CDR1 DFQATT and CDR2 SNEGSKA (reference sequence). The DNA for the CDR3 is TGCAGTGCTAGAGGCGGAAGGGAGTACGAGCAGTACTTC. This translates into CSARGGREYEQYF.

V and J are TRBV27 and TRBJ2-7; perhaps TRBD1 as D (5 bases). Looked up from germline, CDR1 is MNHEY and CDR2 is SMNVEV (reference sequence). V lost 6 bases to trimming and J lost 2 bases, with 11 bases between them. CDR3 length: 13 residues. The CDR3 spells CASRKTAAYEQYF. CDR3 in DNA: TGTGCCAGCAGGAAGACAGCCGCCTACGAGCAGTACTTC.